A selection of T cell receptor beta chains follows, all from one sample in a study of neoadjuvant nivolumab and ipilimumab in lung cancer. The assay was immunoSEQ multiplex PCR, and TCRdb's table has in-frame clones only and misses some. The sample shows approximately 30,000 clones, approximately 90% of them seen only once. The input for sequencing was peripheral blood, taken after neoadjuvant nivolumab, alone or with ipilimumab, at or shortly before surgery. All receptors come from an adult with non-small cell lung cancer. Each CDR3 is given with its conserved first and last residue. The order of the fields is V gene, J gene, clone size, D gene, CDR3 length, CDR3 DNA, CDR3 protein. A D gene is named only where the DNA matches it firmly. Size is omitted from some rows. Given values are once, few, many or a class for expanded clones.

V: TRBV5-5
J: TRBJ2-7
size: NA
D: NA
length: 15
DNA: TGTGCCAGCAGCTGGGGGCGGGGCTCCTCCTACGAGCAGTACTTC
CDR3: CASSWGRGSSYEQYF

V: TRBV5-1
J: TRBJ2-7
size: NA
D: TRBD2
length: 18
DNA: TGCGCCAGCAGGGACCCGGGACTAGCGAAACATTCAGGGGACGAGCAGTACTTC
CDR3: CASRDPGLAKHSGDEQYF

V: TRBV5-6
J: TRBJ1-1
size: NA
D: TRBD1
length: 16
DNA: TGTGCCAGCAGTTCCGGACAGGGGGCTACGAACACTGAAGCTTTCTTT
CDR3: CASSSGQGATNTEAFF

V: TRBV4-2
J: TRBJ1-5
size: once
D: NA
length: 15
DNA: TGTGCCAGCAGCCAAGGTCCTGGAAACAATCAGCCCCAGCATTTT
CDR3: CASSQGPGNNQPQHF

V: TRBV7-2
J: TRBJ1-2
size: NA
D: NA
length: 14
DNA: TGTGCCAGCAGCTCCGTATCAGGCCCCTATGGCTACACCTTC
CDR3: CASSSVSGPYGYTF

V: TRBV2
J: TRBJ1-5
size: NA
D: TRBD1
length: 15
DNA: TGTGCCAGCAGGCGGGACAGGGGGCCCGATCAGCCCCAGCATTTT
CDR3: CASRRDRGPDQPQHF

V: TRBV2
J: TRBJ2-5
size: once
D: NA
length: 14
DNA: TGTGCCAGCACACCGAGCAGCTCGTGGGAGACCCAGTACTTC
CDR3: CASTPSSSWETQYF

V: TRBV7-8
J: TRBJ2-3
size: NA
D: NA
length: 18
DNA: TGTGCCAGCAGCTCCCGCCGCTGGCCAGGACCCTCGACAGATACGCAGTATTTT
CDR3: CASSSRRWPGPSTDTQYF

V: TRBV5-6
J: TRBJ1-1
size: NA
D: TRBD1
length: 15
DNA: TGTGCCAGCAGCTTTGCGGACAGGAGGAACACTGAAGCTTTCTTT
CDR3: CASSFADRRNTEAFF

V: TRBV11-2
J: TRBJ2-5
size: once
D: NA
length: 15
DNA: TGTGCCAGCAGCACCGAAGGGGGGGTGTGGGAGACCCAGTACTTC
CDR3: CASSTEGGVWETQYF

V: TRBV10-3
J: TRBJ2-2
size: NA
D: TRBD2
length: 14
DNA: TGTGCCATCAGTGAGGCGGGGGACACCGGGGAGCTGTTTTTT
CDR3: CAISEAGDTGELFF

V: TRBV9
J: TRBJ2-2
size: NA
D: TRBD1
length: 14
DNA: TGTGCCAACCTCCTCGACAGGGCTACCGGGGAGCTGTTTTTT
CDR3: CANLLDRATGELFF

V: TRBV7-7
J: TRBJ1-4
size: NA
D: NA
length: 13
DNA: TGTGCCAGCAGCCCGCTCAGGAATGAAAAACTGTTTTTT
CDR3: CASSPLRNEKLFF

V: TRBV5-8
J: TRBJ1-1
size: NA
D: NA
length: 14
DNA: TGTGCCAGCAGCCGAGGGGAGGTGGGCACTGAAGCTTTCTTT
CDR3: CASSRGEVGTEAFF

V: TRBV2
J: TRBJ1-2
size: NA
D: NA
length: 15
DNA: TGTGCCAGCAGTGAAGAGGGAAGGGTCGGGGGTGGCTACACCTTC
CDR3: CASSEEGRVGGGYTF

V: TRBV5-1
J: TRBJ2-7
size: NA
D: NA
length: 13
DNA: TGCGCCAGCAGTACCTCGCCGTCCTACGAGCAGTACTTC
CDR3: CASSTSPSYEQYF

V: TRBV6-5
J: TRBJ2-3
size: NA
D: NA
length: 14
DNA: TGTGCCAGCAGTTATAGGGGTCTGACAGATACGCAGTATTTT
CDR3: CASSYRGLTDTQYF

V: TRBV9
J: TRBJ1-6
size: NA
D: NA
length: 14
DNA: TGTGCCAGCAGCCCGCTCGAGGGGAATTCACCCCTCCACTTT
CDR3: CASSPLEGNSPLHF

V: TRBV7-9
J: TRBJ1-6
size: once
D: TRBD1
length: 15
DNA: TGTGCCAGCAGCTCAAGACAGGGGCTGAATTCACCCCTCCACTTT
CDR3: CASSSRQGLNSPLHF

V: TRBV5-1
J: TRBJ2-3
size: NA
D: NA
length: 14
DNA: TGCGCCAGCAGCTTGGGGGCCGGCACAGATACGCAGTATTTT
CDR3: CASSLGAGTDTQYF

V: TRBV10-3
J: TRBJ1-2
size: once
D: TRBD1
length: 12
DNA: TGTGCCATCAGTGACAGGGGACAGAGCTACACCTTC
CDR3: CAISDRGQSYTF

V: TRBV18
J: TRBJ2-1
size: NA
D: TRBD2
length: 13
DNA: TGTGCCAGCTCACCTCTGGCGGGGGAGAAGCAGTTCTTC
CDR3: CASSPLAGEKQFF

V: TRBV4-1
J: TRBJ1-1
size: few
D: NA
length: 14
DNA: TGCGCCAGCAGCTCTTGGACGGTAAACACTGAAGCTTTCTTT
CDR3: CASSSWTVNTEAFF